The 26 T cell receptor beta chains given below trace back to one sample, sequenced in a study of blood T cell repertoires in COVID-19. Assay used: immunoSEQ multiplex PCR; TCRdb lists only in-frame clones, some missing. The top ten clones hold approximately 18% of a sample with about 98,000 clones, 82% of them seen once. Material for sequencing was peripheral blood. These receptor sequences come from a man older than 75 with acute or convalescent COVID-19.

The rearrangement links TRBV4-3 to TRBJ2-1; 8 nucleotides align to TRBD1. CDR1 is LGHNA, CDR2 YSLEER, per germline. CDR3 length: 17 amino acids. J was trimmed by 8 bases and V by 5 bases; bases with no gene match: 17. The CDR3 loop is CASSVGRTGREYDEQFF. The CDR3 nucleotides read TGCGCCAGCAGCGTTGGACGGACAGGGCGAGAGTACGATGAGCAGTTCTTC.

The chain links TRBV18 to TRBJ2-7; 11 bases map to TRBD2. CDR1 and CDR2 from the germline V gene are KGHSH and LQKENI. With 1 base clipped from V and 2 bases from J, the junction kept 4 bases outside the gene matches. CDR3 size: 16 residues. In DNA, the CDR3 is TGTGCCAGCTCACCACAAAAGACTAGCGGGACCTACGAGCAGTACTTC. Protein: CASSPQKTSGTYEQYF. The variable domain in full, with the rest retrieved from reference TRBV18 and TRBJ2-7, is NAGVMQNPRHLVRRRGQEARLRCSPMKGHSHVYWYRQLPEEGLKFMVYLQKENIIDESGMPKERFSAEFPKEGPSILRIQQVVRGDSAAYFCASSPQKTSGTYEQYFGPGTRLTVT.

This chain links TRBV4-3 with TRBJ2-2; a possible D gene is TRBD1 (6 bases). Germline values: CDR1 LGHNA, CDR2 YSLEER. The CDR3 consists of 17 residues. Trimming took off 4 bases at V and 0 bases at J, with 15 bases between the two ends. The CDR3 reads CASSPQVRTANTGELFF. The CDR3 DNA sequence: TGCGCCAGCAGCCCGCAAGTCCGGACAGCGAACACCGGGGAGCTGTTTTTT.

V is TRBV10-1 and J is TRBJ1-1; possibly TRBD1 for D (6 bases). Germline V gene data show CDR1 as WNHNN and CDR2 as SYGVQD (reference sequence). The CDR3 runs 15 residues. V lost 0 bases, J lost 1 base, and 9 bases lay in between. CDR3 loop: CASSESTGRNTEAFF. The DNA of the CDR3 is TGCGCCAGCAGTGAGTCGACAGGAAGGAACACTGAAGCTTTCTTT.

In the case of this clone: The identical CDR3 is also encoded by other nucleotide sequences in the sample. The V and J genes are TRBV9 and TRBJ2-5, with D perhaps matching TRBD1 (5 bases). Trimming removed 1 base at V and 5 bases at J, with 6 bases between. Germline V gives CDR1 SGDLS, CDR2 YYNGEE. There are 12 residues in the CDR3. DNA for the CDR3: TGTGCCAGCAGCGTATCAGGGGAGACCCAGTACTTC. Protein sequence: CASSVSGETQYF.

This clone was seen only once. V and J are TRBV7-2 and TRBJ1-6, with D unclear. Germline values: CDR1 SGHTA, CDR2 FQGNSA. The CDR3 has 15 amino acids. Trimming took 5 bases from V and 5 from J, leaving 13 bases between them. CDR3 region: CASSVQGLDNSPLHF. CDR3 in DNA: TGTGCCAGCAGCGTGCAAGGACTCGATAATTCACCCCTCCACTTT.

The CDR3 loop is CASSGYIPPYEQYF. The CDR3, as DNA: TGTGCCAGCAGCGGGTACATTCCTCCCTACGAGCAGTACTTC. The chain couples TRBV9 to TRBJ2-7, with unresolved D. Deletions cut 3 bases from V and 2 bases from J, with 12 bases between. The CDR3 contains 14 residues. CDR1 is SGDLS and CDR2 is YYNGEE in the germline V gene.

The chain is built from TRBV30 and TRBJ2-2; 7 nucleotides agree with TRBD1. Germline values: CDR1 GTSNPN, CDR2 SVGIG (reference sequence). The CDR3 is 16 residues long. V shed 3 bases and J 1 base; nucleotides not matched to a gene: 8. The CDR3 region is CAWRGRRDRNTGELFF. The CDR3 DNA reads as TGTGCCTGGAGGGGGCGCCGGGACAGGAACACCGGGGAGCTGTTTTTT.

The rearrangement joins TRBV20-1 to TRBJ2-1; tentative D call: TRBD2 (6 bases). This CDR3 is built from 11 residues. Germline loops: CDR1 DFQATT, CDR2 SNEGSKA (reference sequence). V was cut by 5 bases and J by 10 bases, with 12 bases left in between. The CDR3 is CSAPRTNEQFF. In nucleotides, the CDR3 is TGCAGTGCTCCCAGGACTAACGAGCAGTTCTTC.

This clone was counted a few times. The chain is built from TRBV5-4 and TRBJ1-1; possible D gene TRBD1, 5 bases. The germline V gene encodes CDR1 SGHNT and CDR2 YYREEE (reference sequence). Trimming left V 0 bases short and J 1 base short, with 10 bases between. The CDR3 contains 15 residues. The CDR3 coding sequence is TGTGCCAGCAGCTTGGGGGGCCAGGCGAACACTGAAGCTTTCTTT. Protein sequence: CASSLGGQANTEAFF.

This rearrangement joins TRBV14 to TRBJ2-1; TRBD2 agrees at 8 bases. The V and J ends lost 2 bases and 4 bases, in that order; junction bases with no gene match: 7. CDR1 is SGHDN and CDR2 is FVKESK in the germline V gene. The CDR3 has 16 amino acids. Here the CDR3 reads CASSQSGRGRYNEQFF. The CDR3 DNA reads TGTGCCAGCAGCCAAAGCGGGAGAGGGAGGTACAATGAGCAGTTCTTC.

V usage is TRBV2 and J usage is TRBJ1-6; 10 bases match TRBD1. The germline gives CDR1 SNHLY, CDR2 FYNNEI. V lost 5 bases to trimming and J lost 7 bases; unmatched junction nucleotides: 2. CDR3 length: 14 amino acids. The CDR3 reads CASSRDRGNSPLHF. Here the CDR3 DNA reads TGTGCCAGCAGTCGGGACAGGGGAAATTCACCCCTCCACTTT.

The chain employs TRBV10-2 and TRBJ1-2; no definite D call. The CDR3 is 13 amino acids. The ends were cut back, 4 bases at V and 2 bases at J, with 8 bases in the middle. Germline V gene data show CDR1 as WSHSY and CDR2 as SAAADI. CDR3 residues: CASSGTENYGYTF. The CDR3 coding sequence is TGCGCCAGCAGTGGAACAGAGAACTATGGCTACACCTTC.

J is TRBJ2-6 and V is TRBV7-8; D uncertain. Germline loops: CDR1 SGHVS, CDR2 FQNEAQ. The CDR3 length is 15 residues. Trimming pared 1 base from V and 5 bases from J, leaving 9 bases between. CDR3 nucleotide sequence: TGTGCCAGCAGCTTAGTACTACCACGGGCCAACGTCCTGACTTTC. This sequence encodes CASSLVLPRANVLTF.

The chain combines TRBV6-2 or TRBV6-3 with TRBJ2-1; a weak D match, TRBD2 (6 bases). Germline loops: CDR1 MNHEY, CDR2 SVGEGT. V shed 0 bases and J shed 4 bases, with 16 bases lying between them. This CDR3 has 17 amino acids. The CDR3 DNA reads as TGTGCCAGCAGTTACTCGCCTCCCGGGGGATTATACAATGAGCAGTTCTTC. Protein sequence: CASSYSPPGGLYNEQFF.

The chain carries TRBV7-9 and TRBJ1-2; TRBD1 agrees at 10 bases. CDR3 size: 14 residues. With 4 bases clipped from V and 6 bases from J, the junction kept 5 bases outside the gene matches. The germline V gene encodes CDR1 SEHNR and CDR2 FQNEAQ (reference sequence). Written as DNA, the CDR3 is TGTGCCAGCAGCTCGCGGGGGACAGGGGATGGCTACACCTTC. It encodes CASSSRGTGDGYTF.

The chain has TRBV3-1 (or the pseudogene TRBV3-2) and TRBJ2-1, with TRBD2 matching 7 bases. The ends lost 0 bases at V and 1 base at J; junction bases unmatched: 15. CDR3 length equals 20 residues. The V gene's germline CDR1 is LGHDT and CDR2 YNNKEL (reference sequence). CDR3 bases: TGTGCCAGCAGCCAAGACGGGAGTAGCGGGCTACTTTGGTCCTACAATGAGCAGTTCTTC. Protein sequence: CASSQDGSSGLLWSYNEQFF.

This chain links TRBV19 with TRBJ1-6; D unresolved. CDR1 and CDR2 from the germline V gene are LNHDA and SQIVND (reference sequence). The CDR3 is 14 residues long. V shed 3 bases and J shed 4 bases, with 7 bases lying between them. CDR3 protein: CASSIGRYNSPLHF. The CDR3 nucleotides are TGTGCCAGTAGTATCGGCAGGTATAATTCACCCCTCCACTTT.

The chain has TRBV5-1 and TRBJ1-4; the D gene is possibly TRBD1 (5 bases). The V gene's germline CDR1 is SGHRS and CDR2 YFSETQ. The CDR3 runs 14 residues. V lost 4 bases to trimming and J lost 5 bases, with 12 bases between them. CDR3 sequence: CASSPSGGNEKLFF. In DNA, the CDR3 is TGCGCCAGCAGCCCCTCCGGGGGGAATGAAAAACTGTTTTTT.

V and J are TRBV5-5 and TRBJ1-1, with D uncertain. Trimming shortened V by 0 bases and J by 6 bases, and 12 bases separated the two germline ends. This CDR3 is built from 14 residues. Per the germline V gene, CDR1 is SGHKS and CDR2 is YYEKEE (reference sequence). The CDR3 loop is CASSLVVSRAEAFF. The CDR3 DNA is TGTGCCAGCAGCTTGGTGGTATCTCGCGCTGAAGCTTTCTTT.

This clone was counted a single time. J is TRBJ2-5 and V is TRBV12-3 or TRBV12-4; a possible D gene is TRBD2 (6 bases). Deletions cut 7 bases from V and 2 bases from J, with 11 bases between. This CDR3 region has 13 residues. In DNA form, the CDR3 reads TGTGCCAGCAAAAGGAGGGTTCAAGAGACCCAGTACTTC. Translated, it gives CASKRRVQETQYF.

The chain combines TRBV1 with TRBJ1-6. TRBV1 is annotated as a pseudogene. The CDR3 sequence is 14 residues long. This chain's CDR3 is CTSQPAPGNSPLHF. The CDR3 DNA sequence: TGCACCAGCCAGCCGGCCCCGGGGAATTCACCCCTCCACTTT.

This chain joins TRBV19 and TRBJ1-5, with D unclear. The CDR3 is 13 residues long. V lost 10 bases, J lost 1 base, and 11 bases lay in between. Germline V gives CDR1 LNHDA, CDR2 SQIVND (reference sequence). The CDR3 nucleotides read TGTGCCACCCGAACGGGAAGCAATCAGCCCCAGCATTTT. Its translation: CATRTGSNQPQHF.

The rearrangement links TRBV5-4 to TRBJ1-2; D unclear. The germline V gene has CDR1 SGHNT and CDR2 YYREEE (reference sequence). The V gene lost 0 bases and the J gene lost 4 bases, with 13 bases spanning the gap. This CDR3 spans 15 amino acids. The CDR3 spells CASSLGREPSYGYTF. The CDR3 region has the DNA TGTGCCAGCAGCTTGGGCCGGGAGCCCTCCTATGGCTACACCTTC.

A remark on this clone: Other nucleotide sequences from this sample produce the same CDR3. The CDR3 protein is CASSMAFSNQPQHF. CDR3 DNA: TGTGCCAGTAGTATGGCTTTTAGCAATCAGCCCCAGCATTTT. The chain combines TRBV19 with TRBJ1-5; D not certain. CDR3 size: 14 residues. V dropped 3 bases and J dropped 0 bases, with 6 bases sitting between them. The germline V gene encodes CDR1 LNHDA and CDR2 SQIVND (reference sequence).

The chain couples TRBV15 to TRBJ2-7, with D possibly TRBD1 on 6 matching bases. CDR1 is LNHNV, CDR2 YYDKDF, per germline (reference sequence). This CDR3 is built from 13 residues. V was trimmed by 0 bases and J by 8 bases, leaving 11 bases between them. The CDR3 loop reads CATSRDGTGQQYF. The CDR3 coding sequence is TGTGCCACCAGCAGAGATGGTACAGGGCAGCAGTACTTC.